These 23 T cell receptor beta chains were all obtained from the same sample, sequenced in a study of blood T cell repertoires in COVID-19. Clones were sequenced by immunoSEQ multiplex PCR, and TCRdb holds only the in-frame ones, with some missing. In the table there are around 89,000 clones, around 88% of which are singletons. Material: peripheral blood. The receptors come from a man aged 55 to 70 with acute or convalescent COVID-19.

The V gene is TRBV9, the J gene TRBJ2-1; D not certain. With 2 bases removed from V and 10 bases from J, the gap between germline ends came to 16 bases. Germline CDR1 and CDR2: SGDLS and YYNGEE. The CDR3 covers 14 residues. The CDR3: CASSVRSKSAEQFF. The CDR3 nucleotides are TGTGCCAGCAGCGTTAGGAGTAAGTCAGCCGAGCAGTTCTTC.

Only one count was recorded for this clone. The chain carries TRBV5-4 and TRBJ1-1, with a weak D call TRBD1 (5 bases). The germline V and J ends were trimmed by 0 bases and 7 bases, with 13 bases remaining between them. CDR1 SGHNT and CDR2 YYREEE come from the germline V gene (reference sequence). This CDR3 contains 14 residues. The CDR3 here is CASSLGPGGGEAFF. The CDR3 DNA reads as TGTGCCAGCAGCTTGGGGCCCGGGGGGGGTGAAGCTTTCTTT.

V and J are TRBV6-5 and TRBJ1-2; a possible D gene is TRBD1 (6 bases). The CDR3 has 15 residues. Germline loops: CDR1 MNHEY, CDR2 SVGAGI. The V end lost 5 bases, the J end lost 1 base, and 14 bases lay between the germline ends. CDR3 loop: CASSNQGGGNYGYTF. Written as DNA, the CDR3 is TGTGCCAGCAGTAACCAGGGAGGGGGTAACTATGGCTACACCTTC.

The genes are TRBV10-3 and TRBJ1-5; 7 positions match TRBD1. In germline, CDR1 is ENHRY, CDR2 SYGVKD. Trimming removed 4 bases from V and 3 bases from J; junction bases left unmatched: 6. The CDR3 is made up of 15 amino acids. CDR3 residues: CAISGAGQLNQPQHF. The CDR3 nucleotides are TGTGCCATCAGTGGGGCGGGACAGCTCAATCAGCCCCAGCATTTT.

The V call is TRBV20-1, the J call TRBJ2-7; 8 positions agree with TRBD2. With V trimmed by 3 bases and J by 4 bases, 11 bases remained unmatched. The CDR3 runs 15 residues. Germline V gene sequence: CDR1 DFQATT, CDR2 SNEGSKA (reference sequence). This CDR3 is CSASTAGALRYEQYF. The CDR3 bases are TGCAGTGCTAGTACAGCGGGAGCGTTACGGTACGAGCAGTACTTC.

The gene calls are TRBV27 and TRBJ1-4; 9 bases are a match to TRBD1. J was trimmed by 5 bases and V by 6 bases; bases with no gene match: 7. The germline CDR1 and CDR2 sequences are MNHEY and SMNVEV (reference sequence). The CDR3 covers 15 residues. CDR3: CASRKTGGGNEKLFF. In nucleotides, the CDR3 is TGTGCCAGCAGGAAGACAGGGGGAGGGAATGAAAAACTGTTTTTT.

The rearrangement links TRBV7-2 to TRBJ1-5; D not resolved. This CDR3 is built from 15 residues. Germline V gene lookup returns CDR1 SGHTA and CDR2 FQGNSA. The V end lost 1 base, the J end lost 0 bases, and 7 bases lay between the germline ends. CDR3 amino acids: CASSLDSNSNQPQHF. CDR3 coding DNA: TGTGCCAGCAGCTTAGACTCTAATAGCAATCAGCCCCAGCATTTT.

The chain has TRBV6-5 and TRBJ1-5; D gene uncertain. The germline V and J ends were trimmed by 6 bases and 1 base, with 10 bases remaining between them. Germline assignment: CDR1 MNHEY and CDR2 SVGAGI. The CDR3 covers 14 residues. CDR3 in amino acids: CASRRPTSNQPQHF. The CDR3 nucleotides read TGTGCCAGCAGGAGGCCGACGAGCAATCAGCCCCAGCATTTT.

The CDR3 sequence is CASVTGTGKSQPQHF. The CDR3 nucleotides read TGTGCCAGCGTAACCGGGACAGGGAAAAGTCAGCCCCAGCATTTT. J is TRBJ1-5 and V is TRBV28; 9 bases are shared with TRBD1. V gave up 8 bases and J gave up 6 bases; unmatched junction bases: 11. This CDR3 comprises 15 residues. Germline CDR1 is MDHEN and CDR2 is SYDVKM.

A remark on this clone: Different DNA sequences within this sample yield the same CDR3. The chain has TRBV9 and TRBJ2-7, with TRBD1 matching 9 bases. J lost 4 bases, V lost 4 bases, and 6 bases had no gene match. Germline assignment: CDR1 SGDLS and CDR2 YYNGEE. The CDR3 is 14 residues long. CDR3 DNA: TGTGCCAGCAGCCCAGGACAGGGGAGGTACGAGCAGTACTTC. This gives the protein CASSPGQGRYEQYF.

V and J are TRBV10-3 and TRBJ1-3; D possibly corresponds to TRBD1 (6 bases). This CDR3 has 14 amino acids. V lost 6 bases to trimming and J lost 1 base, with 10 bases between them. Looked up from germline, CDR1 is ENHRY and CDR2 is SYGVKD. Here the CDR3 reads CAIRSTGSGNTIYF. CDR3 bases: TGTGCCATCAGGTCAACAGGGTCTGGAAACACCATATATTTT.

This CDR3 reads CASSPLDSITDTQYF. In DNA form, the CDR3 reads TGTGCCAGCTCACCCTTGGACAGCATCACAGATACGCAGTATTTT. V is TRBV18 and J is TRBJ2-3, with D tentatively TRBD1 (6 bases). The CDR3 is made up of 15 amino acids. V lost 3 bases, J lost 2 bases, and 12 bases lay in between. Per the germline V gene, CDR1 is KGHSH and CDR2 is LQKENI.

The chain carries TRBV19 and TRBJ2-7; 9 bases match TRBD1. This CDR3 has 14 amino acids. In germline, CDR1 is LNHDA, CDR2 SQIVND (reference sequence). Losses at the gene ends were 3 bases for V and 3 bases for J; bases not matched to a gene: 3. In DNA, the CDR3 is TGTGCCAGTAGTATGGGACAGGGAAACTACGAGCAGTACTTC. Its translation is CASSMGQGNYEQYF.

V and J are TRBV3-1 (or the pseudogene TRBV3-2) and TRBJ2-1; 14 bases match TRBD2. CDR3 length: 16 amino acids. CDR1 and CDR2 (germline): LGHDT, YNNKEL (reference sequence). V shed 1 base and J 8 bases; nucleotides not matched to a gene: 4. The CDR3 protein is CASSQGPGLAGDEQFF. As DNA, the CDR3 is TGTGCCAGCAGCCAAGGCCCGGGACTAGCGGGAGATGAGCAGTTCTTC.

The chain has TRBV30 and TRBJ2-3; tentative D call: TRBD2 (5 bases). The CDR3 spans 13 residues. Deletions cut 7 bases from V and 0 bases from J, with 11 bases between. Germline V CDR1 and CDR2: GTSNPN, SVGIG (reference sequence). The CDR3: CASPGRSTDTQYF. CDR3 sequence (DNA): TGTGCCTCCCCGGGAAGAAGCACAGATACGCAGTATTTT.

J is TRBJ2-3 and V is TRBV5-1; tentatively, D is TRBD2 (6 bases). Germline V CDR1 and CDR2: SGHRS, YFSETQ. The CDR3 totals 14 residues. V lost 4 bases, J lost 4 bases, and 13 bases lay in between. The CDR3 DNA reads as TGCGCCAGCAGCCCCAGGTGGGGGGCAGATACGCAGTATTTT. This codes for CASSPRWGADTQYF.

V and J are TRBV27 and TRBJ2-1, with 11 bases matching TRBD2. The CDR3 consists of 17 residues. The germline V gene has CDR1 MNHEY and CDR2 SMNVEV (reference sequence). With 2 bases clipped from V and 5 bases from J, the junction kept 8 bases outside the gene matches. The CDR3 loop is CASSLPRLAGLNNEQFF. DNA for the CDR3: TGTGCCAGCAGTTTACCCAGACTAGCGGGATTAAACAATGAGCAGTTCTTC.

CDR3 DNA sequence: TGTGCCAGCAGTTACGATTACCAGACTAGCGGGAGGGATGATGAGCAGTTCTTC. It specifies CASSYDYQTSGRDDEQFF. V gene TRBV6-2 or TRBV6-3 combines with J gene TRBJ2-1, with 14 bases that match TRBD2. The CDR3 totals 18 residues. The trim removed 2 bases at V and 8 bases at J, leaving 11 bases unmatched. Germline lookup yields CDR1 MNHEY and CDR2 SVGEGT.

The chain couples TRBV5-1 to TRBJ1-2; D may be TRBD1 (5 bases). The CDR3 is 14 residues long. Germline V lookup: CDR1 SGHRS, CDR2 YFSETQ. The ends were cut back, 9 bases at V and 0 bases at J, with 15 bases in the middle. The CDR3 is CATKEGSANYGYTF. The CDR3 DNA is TGCGCCACCAAGGAGGGGTCGGCTAACTATGGCTACACCTTC.

Of note for this clone: In the same sample, other DNA sequences code for this CDR3. V usage is TRBV7-3 and J usage is TRBJ2-3, with TRBD2 identical over 10 bases. This CDR3 has 15 amino acids. Trimming took 5 bases from V and 2 from J; bases not matched to a gene: 4. CDR1 is SGHTA and CDR2 is FQGTGA in the germline V gene. The CDR3 sequence: CASSRSGGATDTQYF. CDR3 coding DNA: TGTGCCAGCAGCCGGAGCGGGGGGGCCACAGATACGCAGTATTTT.

V and J are TRBV10-3 and TRBJ2-1, with 8 bases matching TRBD2. The germline gives CDR1 ENHRY, CDR2 SYGVKD. J was trimmed by 5 bases and V by 2 bases; bases with no gene match: 8. The CDR3 extends over 16 amino acids. CDR3 residues: CAISEPQREKHNEQFF. In DNA, the CDR3 is TGTGCCATCAGTGAGCCCCAGCGGGAGAAACACAATGAGCAGTTCTTC.

This chain links TRBV6-5 with TRBJ1-1, with TRBD1 identical over 7 bases. V gave up 6 bases and J gave up 5 bases; unmatched junction bases: 6. This CDR3 has 13 amino acids. Germline CDR1 is MNHEY and CDR2 is SVGAGI. Here the CDR3 DNA reads TGTGCCAGCAGCGCCGGGACAGTTACTGAAGCTTTCTTT. This codes for CASSAGTVTEAFF.

The chain links TRBV4-1 to TRBJ2-5; maybe TRBD2 (6 bases). CDR1 and CDR2 from the germline V gene are MGHRA and YSYEKL. Trimming removed 0 bases at V and 4 bases at J, with 15 bases between. The CDR3 totals 16 residues. The CDR3 loop is CASSQDGAPEGETQYF. CDR3 sequence (DNA): TGCGCCAGCAGCCAAGATGGGGCCCCGGAGGGAGAGACCCAGTACTTC.